This T cell receptor (beta chain) appears in the sequencing data of a study of vaccination effects on CD4 cells after COVID-19 (dated by TCRdb to between 2021 and 2023). Notes on the research overall: Each participant received two doses of an mRNA SARS-CoV-2 vaccine, either BNT162b2 or mRNA-1273. In the study, cultures from other donors were sequenced using the Oncomine TCR Beta short-read assay on an Illumina iSeq 100. SARS-CoV-2 spike-specific CD4+ TCR repertoires from before and after mRNA vaccination were compared in COVID-19 convalescent patients and in infection-naive vaccine recipients. Altogether, 10 COVID-19 convalescent patients and 4 SARS-CoV-2-naive healthy vaccine recipients made up the full study.

In the ViraFEST assay, PBMC were stimulated with viral peptide pools, and antigen-specific CD4+ T cell clonotypes were then identified by expansion using TCR sequencing. After more than nine days of culture, CD4+ T cells were isolated with the EasySep CD4+ T cell isolation kit. Healthy vaccine recipients had no prior SARS-CoV-2 infection, confirmed by negative nucleocapsid antibodies before and after vaccination. A few million PBMC per well were cultured with 9 to 10 ug/ml peptides in IMDM containing around 4.6% human AB serum, roughly 9.5 IU/ml IL-2 and gentamicin. On days 3 and 7, half of the culture medium was replaced with fresh IL-2-containing medium. Unless noted otherwise, every peptide stimulation condition was grown in triplicate wells. PBMC were separated from whole blood using Ficoll-Paque Plus gradient centrifugation and were then either cryopreserved at -140C or used fresh. The overlapping peptide pools covered the spike proteins of SARS-CoV-2 as well as those of the common cold coronaviruses HCoV-NL63, HCoV-OC43 and HCoV-229E. The QIAamp micro DNA kit was used to extract genomic DNA from the cultured CD4+ T cells.

The library was prepared using the immunoSEQ multiplex PCR assay. DNA from the CD4+ T cells that had been cultured and isolated underwent TCR beta CDR3 sequencing. As for how the authors treated the data: Non-productive TCR sequences were removed and reads were trimmed to the CDR3 region, keeping CDR3s of at least 7 amino acids. The MANAFEST web app was used to pick out antigen-specific clonotypes by comparing their expansion in peptide wells with that in reference cultures. Positive clones required FDR<0.05 expansion versus reference and all other wells, odds ratio above 5, and frequency above 0.1% in two replicate wells. Cross-reactive clonotypes were defined as significantly expanded in SARS-CoV-2 spike wells and in at least one common cold coronavirus spike condition. Levenshtein distance calculated with the stringdist R package was used to assess CDR3 similarity, and unrooted trees were constructed with ape in R 3.6.1. The table comes from immuneACCESS by way of TCRdb, which keeps in-frame sequences with V and J called. Part of the clones is missing from these tables; in studies checked, under half for an unresolved V gene and the rest for unknown reasons. V, J and clone size are taken as reported in that table, and D and trimming were inferred from the DNA itself. Within this sample are 68,000 or so clones, with over 70% of them counted one time only. 9% to 15% of the sample lies in the top ten.

CDR1 and CDR2 were assigned from the germline V gene (reference sequence) as GTSNPN and SVGIG. V and J are trimmed by 3 bases and 0 bases, and the gene matches miss 2 bases of the junction. The CDR3 has 16 amino acids, counting the end cysteine and phenylalanine. The kept DNA is CDR3 alone, 48 bases in frame from the first base. To note about this clone: What antigen it recognizes has not been identified. Per-nucleotide qualities are absent, and no much larger clonotype sits a single base away.

Overall results and qualifications from the work: Among healthy vaccine recipients, nearly all vaccine-induced clones were SARS-CoV-2 mono-reactive, and just 1 of 255 was cross-reactive with common cold coronaviruses. Both infection-induced and vaccine-induced clones contracted markedly at late post-vaccination timepoints, which is consistent with waning T cell responses. The study was limited by a small number of convalescent patients and lacked early post-infection timepoints.

Source: CD4+ T cells from PBMCs cultured with SARS-CoV-2 spike peptides, taken before COVID-19 vaccination. According to the study, the label for this sample's cell subset or site signals: SARS-CoV-2 spike overlapping peptide pool stimulation. This sequence was found in a human donor who received a COVID-19 vaccine. The V gene is TRBV30 and the J gene is TRBJ2-6; TRBD1 lines up with 10 middle nucleotides. CDR3 protein: CAWRGQGSSGANVLTF. The DNA sequence follows: TGTGCCTGGAGGGGACAGGGGAGCTCTGGGGCCAACGTCCTGACTTTC.